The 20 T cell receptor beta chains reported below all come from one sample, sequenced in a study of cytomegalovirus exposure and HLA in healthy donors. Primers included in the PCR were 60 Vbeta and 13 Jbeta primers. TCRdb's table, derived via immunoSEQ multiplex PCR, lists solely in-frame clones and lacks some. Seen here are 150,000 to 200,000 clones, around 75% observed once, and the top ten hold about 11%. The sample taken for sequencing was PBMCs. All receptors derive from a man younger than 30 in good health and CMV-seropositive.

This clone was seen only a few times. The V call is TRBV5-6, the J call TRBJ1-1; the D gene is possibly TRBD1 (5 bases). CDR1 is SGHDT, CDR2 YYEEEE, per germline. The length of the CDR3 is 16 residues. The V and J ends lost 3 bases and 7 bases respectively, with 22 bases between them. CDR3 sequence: CASSSDLGGREGEAFF. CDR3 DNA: TGTGCCAGCAGCTCGGACCTCGGGGGTAGGGAGGGTGAAGCTTTCTTT.

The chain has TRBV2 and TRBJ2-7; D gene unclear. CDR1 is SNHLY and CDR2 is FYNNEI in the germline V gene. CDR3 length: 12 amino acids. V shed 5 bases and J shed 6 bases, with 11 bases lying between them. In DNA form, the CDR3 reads TGTGCCAGCAGTACTAATTTATCCGAGCAGTACTTC. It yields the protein CASSTNLSEQYF.

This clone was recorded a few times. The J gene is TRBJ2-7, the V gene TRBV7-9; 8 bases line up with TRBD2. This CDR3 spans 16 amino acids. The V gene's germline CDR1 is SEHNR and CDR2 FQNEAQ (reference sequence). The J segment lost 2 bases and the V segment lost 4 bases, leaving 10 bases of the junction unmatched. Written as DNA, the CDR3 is TGTGCCAGCAGCTCGGGGGGGCAGGGTAGACCCTACGAGCAGTACTTC. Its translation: CASSSGGQGRPYEQYF.

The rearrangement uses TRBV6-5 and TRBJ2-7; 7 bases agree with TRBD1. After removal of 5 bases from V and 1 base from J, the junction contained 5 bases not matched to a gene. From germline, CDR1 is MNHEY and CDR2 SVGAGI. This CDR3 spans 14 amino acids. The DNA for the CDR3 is TGTGCCAGCAGTCAAGGACAGGCGTCCTACGAGCAGTACTTC. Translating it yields CASSQGQASYEQYF.

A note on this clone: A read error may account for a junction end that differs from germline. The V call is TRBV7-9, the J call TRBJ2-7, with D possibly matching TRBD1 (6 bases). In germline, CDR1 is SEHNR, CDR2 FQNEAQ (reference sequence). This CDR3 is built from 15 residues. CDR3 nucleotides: TGTTCCAGCAGCTTAACCTCGACAGGTATCCACGAGCAGTACTTC. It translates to CSSSLTSTGIHEQYF.

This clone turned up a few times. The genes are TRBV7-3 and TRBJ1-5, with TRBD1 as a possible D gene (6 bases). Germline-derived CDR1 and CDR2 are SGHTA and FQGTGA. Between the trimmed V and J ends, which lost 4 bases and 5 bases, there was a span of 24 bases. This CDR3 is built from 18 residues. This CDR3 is CASSSDDRLRIRYQPQHF. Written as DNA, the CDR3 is TGTGCCAGCAGCTCAGACGACAGGTTGAGGATAAGGTATCAGCCCCAGCATTTT.

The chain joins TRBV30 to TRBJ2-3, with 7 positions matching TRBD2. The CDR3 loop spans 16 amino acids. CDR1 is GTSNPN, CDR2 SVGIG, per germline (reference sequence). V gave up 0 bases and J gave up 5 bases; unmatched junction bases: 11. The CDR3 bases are TGTGCCTGGAGTGTAAAGGCGGGAGTTGCCGAAGATACGCAGTATTTT. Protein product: CAWSVKAGVAEDTQYF.

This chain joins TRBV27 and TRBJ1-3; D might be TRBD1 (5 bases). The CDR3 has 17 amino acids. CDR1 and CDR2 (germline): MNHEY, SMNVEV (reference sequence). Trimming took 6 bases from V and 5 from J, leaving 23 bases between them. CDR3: CASRIIPGLLGRNTIYF. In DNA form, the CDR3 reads TGTGCCAGCAGGATTATACCGGGACTCTTGGGAAGAAACACCATATATTTT.

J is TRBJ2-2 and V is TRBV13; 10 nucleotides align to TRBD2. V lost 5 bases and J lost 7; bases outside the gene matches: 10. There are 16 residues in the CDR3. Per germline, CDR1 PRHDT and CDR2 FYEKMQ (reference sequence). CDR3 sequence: CASSKRLAGAGGELFF. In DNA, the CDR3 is TGTGCCAGCAGCAAACGGCTAGCGGGAGCCGGCGGGGAGCTGTTTTTT.

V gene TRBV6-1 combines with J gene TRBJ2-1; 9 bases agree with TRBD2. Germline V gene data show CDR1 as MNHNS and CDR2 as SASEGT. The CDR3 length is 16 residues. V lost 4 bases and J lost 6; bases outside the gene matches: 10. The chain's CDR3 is CASSVSLVAGANEQFF. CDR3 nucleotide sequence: TGTGCCAGCAGTGTTTCGTTAGTAGCGGGAGCCAATGAGCAGTTCTTC.

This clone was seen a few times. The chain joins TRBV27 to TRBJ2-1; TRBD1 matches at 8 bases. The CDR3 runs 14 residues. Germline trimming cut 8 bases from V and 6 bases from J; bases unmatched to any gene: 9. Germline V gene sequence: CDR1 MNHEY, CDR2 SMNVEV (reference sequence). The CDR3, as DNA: TGTGCCAGCGGAAGGGACAGGTTTGGCAATGAGCAGTTCTTC. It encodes CASGRDRFGNEQFF.

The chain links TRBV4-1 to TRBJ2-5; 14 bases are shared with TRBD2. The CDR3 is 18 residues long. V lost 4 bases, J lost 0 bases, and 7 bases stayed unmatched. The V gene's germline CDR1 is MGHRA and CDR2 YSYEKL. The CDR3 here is CASSRGTSGSQYQETQYF. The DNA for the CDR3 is TGCGCCAGCAGCCGCGGGACTAGCGGGAGTCAGTACCAAGAGACCCAGTACTTC.

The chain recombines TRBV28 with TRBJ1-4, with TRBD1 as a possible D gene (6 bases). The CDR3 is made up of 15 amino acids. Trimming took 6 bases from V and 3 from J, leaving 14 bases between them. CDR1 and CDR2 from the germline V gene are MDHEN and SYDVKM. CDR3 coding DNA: TGTGCCAGCAGGAAAGGGGGGGGCCCTAATGAAAAACTGTTTTTT. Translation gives CASRKGGGPNEKLFF.

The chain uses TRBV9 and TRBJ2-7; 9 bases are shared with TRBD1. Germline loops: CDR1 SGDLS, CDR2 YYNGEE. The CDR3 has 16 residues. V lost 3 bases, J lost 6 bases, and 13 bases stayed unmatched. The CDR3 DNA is TGTGCCAGCAGCGCCTTATCCGGGACAGGGATACGCGAGCAGTACTTC. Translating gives CASSALSGTGIREQYF.

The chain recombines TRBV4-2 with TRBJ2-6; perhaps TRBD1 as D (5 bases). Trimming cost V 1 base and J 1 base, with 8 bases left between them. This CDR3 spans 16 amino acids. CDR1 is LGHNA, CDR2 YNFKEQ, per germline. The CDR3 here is CASSQGRESGANVLTF. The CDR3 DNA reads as TGTGCCAGCAGCCAAGGCAGGGAATCTGGGGCCAACGTCCTGACTTTC.

CDR3 in DNA: TGTGCCTCAAACTCACTAGGGTGTGGCTACACCTTC. Translation: CASNSLGCGYTF. The chain carries TRBV19 and TRBJ1-2; D unclear. The V gene lost 11 bases and the J gene lost 7 bases, with 17 bases spanning the gap. CDR1 is LNHDA, CDR2 SQIVND, per germline (reference sequence). The CDR3 extends over 12 amino acids.

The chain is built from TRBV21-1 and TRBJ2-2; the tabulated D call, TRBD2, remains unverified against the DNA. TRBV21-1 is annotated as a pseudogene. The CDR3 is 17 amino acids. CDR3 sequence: CAISKEGGRDGTGELFF. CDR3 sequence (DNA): TGTGCCATCTCCAAAGAAGGGGGGAGGGACGGGACCGGGGAGCTGTTTTTT.

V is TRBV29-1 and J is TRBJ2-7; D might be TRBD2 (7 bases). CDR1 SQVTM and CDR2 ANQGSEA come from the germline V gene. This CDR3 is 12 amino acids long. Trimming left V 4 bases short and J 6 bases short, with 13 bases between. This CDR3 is CSVGGGYGEQYF. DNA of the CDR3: TGCAGCGTTGGGGGGGGCTACGGCGAGCAGTACTTC.

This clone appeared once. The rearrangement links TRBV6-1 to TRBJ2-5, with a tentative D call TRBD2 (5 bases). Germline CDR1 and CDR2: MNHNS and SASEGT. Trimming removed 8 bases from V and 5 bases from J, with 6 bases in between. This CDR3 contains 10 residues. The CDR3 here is CASASETQYF. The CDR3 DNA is TGTGCCAGCGCTAGCGAGACCCAGTACTTC.

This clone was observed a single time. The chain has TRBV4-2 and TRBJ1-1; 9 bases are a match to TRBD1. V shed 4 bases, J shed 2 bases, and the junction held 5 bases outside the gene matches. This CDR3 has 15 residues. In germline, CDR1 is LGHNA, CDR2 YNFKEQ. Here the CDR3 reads CASSRRQGGNTEAFF. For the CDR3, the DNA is TGTGCCAGCAGCCGACGACAGGGGGGAAACACTGAAGCTTTCTTT.